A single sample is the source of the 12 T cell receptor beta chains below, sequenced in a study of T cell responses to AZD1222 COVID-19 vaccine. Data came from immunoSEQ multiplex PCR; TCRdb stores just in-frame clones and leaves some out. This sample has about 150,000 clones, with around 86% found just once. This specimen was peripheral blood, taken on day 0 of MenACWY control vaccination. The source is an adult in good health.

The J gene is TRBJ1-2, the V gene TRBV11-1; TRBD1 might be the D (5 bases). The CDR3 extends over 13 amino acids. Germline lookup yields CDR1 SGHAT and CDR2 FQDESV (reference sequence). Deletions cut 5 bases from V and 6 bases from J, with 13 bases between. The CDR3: CASSLREGDGYTF. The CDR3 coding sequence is TGTGCCAGCAGCCTTCGGGAAGGGGATGGCTACACCTTC. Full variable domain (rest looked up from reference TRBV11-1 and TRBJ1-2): EAEVAQSPRYKITEKSQAVAFWCDPISGHATLYWYRQILGQGPELLVQFQDESVVDDSQLPKDRFSAERLKGVDSTLKIQPAELGDSAMYLCASSLREGDGYTFGSGTRLTVV.

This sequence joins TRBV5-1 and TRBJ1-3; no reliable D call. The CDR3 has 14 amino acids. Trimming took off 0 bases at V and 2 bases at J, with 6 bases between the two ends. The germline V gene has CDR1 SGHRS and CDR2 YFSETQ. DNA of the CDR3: TGCGCCAGCAGCTTGGATGGAACTGGAAACACCATATATTTT. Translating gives CASSLDGTGNTIYF.

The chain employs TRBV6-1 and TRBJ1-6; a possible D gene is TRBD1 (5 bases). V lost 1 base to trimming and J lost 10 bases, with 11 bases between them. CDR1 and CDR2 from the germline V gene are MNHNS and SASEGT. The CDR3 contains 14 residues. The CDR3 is CASSEGQGGSPLHF. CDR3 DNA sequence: TGTGCCAGCAGTGAAGGGCAGGGTGGATCACCCCTCCACTTT.

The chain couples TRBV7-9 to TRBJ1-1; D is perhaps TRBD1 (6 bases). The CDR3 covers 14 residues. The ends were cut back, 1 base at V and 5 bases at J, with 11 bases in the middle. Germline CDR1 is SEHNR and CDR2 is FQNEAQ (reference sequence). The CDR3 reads CASSLGATGTEAFF. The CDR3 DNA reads TGTGCCAGCAGCTTAGGGGCGACAGGTACTGAAGCTTTCTTT. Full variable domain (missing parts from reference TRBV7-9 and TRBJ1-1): DTGVSQNPRHKITKRGQNVTFRCDPISEHNRLYWYRQTLGQGPEFLTYFQNEAQLEKSRLLSDRFSAERPKGSFSTLEIQRTEQGDSAMYLCASSLGATGTEAFFGQGTRLTVV.

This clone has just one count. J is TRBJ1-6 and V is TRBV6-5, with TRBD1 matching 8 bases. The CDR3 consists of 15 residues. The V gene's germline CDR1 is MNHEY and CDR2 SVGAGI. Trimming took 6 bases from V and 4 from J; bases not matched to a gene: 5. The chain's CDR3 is CASSGQGGYNSPLHF. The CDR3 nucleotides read TGTGCCAGCAGCGGACAGGGTGGATATAATTCACCCCTCCACTTT.

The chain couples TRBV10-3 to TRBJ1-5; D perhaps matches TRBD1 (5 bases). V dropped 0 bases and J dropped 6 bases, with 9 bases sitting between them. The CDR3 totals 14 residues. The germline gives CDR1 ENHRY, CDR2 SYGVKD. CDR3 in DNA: TGTGCCATCAGTGAGTCCACAGGACTTCAGCCCCAGCATTTT. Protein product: CAISESTGLQPQHF.

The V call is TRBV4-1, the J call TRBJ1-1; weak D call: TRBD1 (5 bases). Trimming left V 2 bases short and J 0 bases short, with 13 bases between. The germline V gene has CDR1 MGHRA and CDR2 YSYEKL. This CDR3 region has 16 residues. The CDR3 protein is CASSQTRQYLNTEAFF. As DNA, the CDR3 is TGCGCCAGCAGCCAAACGAGACAGTACCTGAACACTGAAGCTTTCTTT.

CDR3 amino acids: CASSFGGAGNQPQHF. The DNA for the CDR3 is TGTGCCAGCAGCTTTGGGGGGGCGGGCAATCAGCCCCAGCATTTT. The chain joins TRBV5-4 to TRBJ1-5, with a possible D match to TRBD1 (6 bases). V lost 2 bases and J lost 2, with 11 bases in between. The CDR3 covers 15 residues. Germline V lookup: CDR1 SGHNT, CDR2 YYREEE (reference sequence). Variable domain in full (rest from reference TRBV5-4 and TRBJ1-5): ETGVTQSPTHLIKTRGQQVTLRCSSQSGHNTVSWYQQALGQGPQFIFQYYREEENGRGNFPPRFSGLQFPNYSSELNVNALELDDSALYLCASSFGGAGNQPQHFGDGTRLSIL.

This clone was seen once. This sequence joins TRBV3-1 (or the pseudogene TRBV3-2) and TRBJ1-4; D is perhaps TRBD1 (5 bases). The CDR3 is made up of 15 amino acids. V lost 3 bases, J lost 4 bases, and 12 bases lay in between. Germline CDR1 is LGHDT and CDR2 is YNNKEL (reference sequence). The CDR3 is CASSQRRGDNEKLFF. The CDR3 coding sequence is TGTGCCAGCAGCCAGAGGAGGGGAGATAATGAAAAACTGTTTTTT.

CDR3 loop: CASTAPGGGRGEKLFF. Here the CDR3 DNA reads TGTGCCAGTACGGCGCCGGGCGGGGGGCGCGGGGAAAAACTGTTTTTT. The gene calls are TRBV19 and TRBJ1-4; the D gene is possibly TRBD1 (6 bases). CDR1 is LNHDA and CDR2 is SQIVND in the germline V gene (reference sequence). Trimming took 7 bases from V and 8 from J, leaving 23 bases between them. The CDR3 is made up of 16 amino acids.

The CDR3 region has the DNA TGTGCCAGCAGCTTAGTGGGCACCCGAGGGGGGAAACTGTTTTTT. Translation: CASSLVGTRGGKLFF. This chain joins TRBV7-8 and TRBJ1-4; D might be TRBD1 (6 bases). Germline V CDR1 and CDR2: SGHVS, FQNEAQ. The CDR3 contains 15 residues. V gave up 1 base and J gave up 11 bases, with 17 bases separating them.

The CDR3 sequence is CASSPRAAVLHF. The CDR3 nucleotides are TGTGCCAGTAGTCCTCGGGCAGCGGTCCTCCACTTT. The V gene is TRBV19, the J gene TRBJ1-6; D unclear. The germline V and J ends were trimmed by 5 bases and 15 bases, with 14 bases remaining between them. The germline gives CDR1 LNHDA, CDR2 SQIVND (reference sequence). This CDR3 region has 12 residues.